This T cell receptor (beta chain) appears in the sequencing data of a study of T cells after yellow fever vaccination. Study overall: In the case of low-cell-number fractions, SMART-Seq v4 Ultra Low Input was used for preparation. The study's findings and limits: Re-detected after boosting: most primary clones, about 96% of CD4 and 88% of CD8.

Template-switching 5'RACE yielded the TCR cDNA; a universal primer site and UMIs were added in the process. Each CDR3 protein is one row after TCRdb ran MiXCR on the 5' RACE reads. This sample has 150,000 to 200,000 distinct CDR3 sequences, with about a tenth found just once. This clonotype was seen more than once but under ten times. Its matching antigen is unknown. The V and J ends lost 1 base and 4 bases respectively, with 13 bases between them. The CDR3 length is 15 residues. Germline CDR1 SGHVS, CDR2 FNYEAQ. The J gene is TRBJ2-5, the V gene TRBV7-6; perhaps D is TRBD1 or TRBD2 (5 bases each). The source of this sequence is a man younger than 35 who received the YFV17D yellow fever vaccine. Here the sequenced sample was CD8+ T cells sorted from PBMCs, taken 45 days after the yellow fever booster vaccination. CDR3 DNA sequence: TGTGCCAGCAGCTTAGTTCAGGGACGAGGAGAGACCCAGTACTTC. Translated, it gives CASSLVQGRGETQYF.